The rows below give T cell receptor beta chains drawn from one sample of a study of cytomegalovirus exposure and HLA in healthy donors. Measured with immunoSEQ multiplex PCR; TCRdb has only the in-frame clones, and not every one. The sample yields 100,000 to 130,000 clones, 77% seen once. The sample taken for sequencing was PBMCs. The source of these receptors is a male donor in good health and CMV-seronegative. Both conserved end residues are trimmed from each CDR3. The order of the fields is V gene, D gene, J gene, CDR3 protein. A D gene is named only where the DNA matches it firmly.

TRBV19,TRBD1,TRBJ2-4,ASSTGGRNIQY
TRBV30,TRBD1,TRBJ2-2,AWSRQGARGELF
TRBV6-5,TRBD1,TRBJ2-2,ASSSGTGYTGELF
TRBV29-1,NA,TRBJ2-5,SVVGGAGLETQY
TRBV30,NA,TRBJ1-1,AWSRGTGNTEAF
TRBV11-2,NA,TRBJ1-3,ASSLVRGSGNTIY
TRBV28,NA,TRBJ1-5,ASSSGGSNQPQH
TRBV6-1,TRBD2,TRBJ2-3,ASRGLAGSTDTQY
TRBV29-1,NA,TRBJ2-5,SVEIKETQY
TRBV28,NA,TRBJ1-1,ASSLGQNTEAF
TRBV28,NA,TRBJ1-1,ASSLSRTEAF
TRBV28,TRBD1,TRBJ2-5,ASRTADRGIKQETQY
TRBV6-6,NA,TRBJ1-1,ASSGGAEAF
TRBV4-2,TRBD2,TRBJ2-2,ASSQDGAGGNTGELF
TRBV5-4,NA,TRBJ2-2,ASSLLMLASNTGELF
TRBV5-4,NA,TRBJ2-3,ASTSQGTAHDTQY
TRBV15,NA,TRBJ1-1,ATSRGVTNTEAF
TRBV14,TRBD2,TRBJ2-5,ASSLGLAAQETQY
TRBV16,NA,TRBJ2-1,ASSPPKLAYNEQF
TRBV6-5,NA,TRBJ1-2,ATRDTVGGYT
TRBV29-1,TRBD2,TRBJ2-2,SVVKRRSGTSGSQSTGELF
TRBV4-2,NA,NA,ASSRLGGGEGYEQY
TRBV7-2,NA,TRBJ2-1,ASSSPKEQF
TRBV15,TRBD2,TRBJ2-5,ATSRDRGGGQETQY
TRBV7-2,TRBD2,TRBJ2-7,ASSWGLADIYEQY
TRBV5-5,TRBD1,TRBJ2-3,ASSLVGGLTDTQY
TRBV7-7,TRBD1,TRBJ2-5,ASSWDREAETQY
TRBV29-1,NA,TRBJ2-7,SAQPRADYEQY
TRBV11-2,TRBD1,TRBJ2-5,ASSLVGTGHPETQY
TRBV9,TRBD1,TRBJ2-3,ASSEGGTGLDTQY
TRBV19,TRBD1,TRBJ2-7,ASSRDRGLYEQY
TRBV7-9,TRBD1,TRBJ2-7,ASSLKLRGPLSYEQY
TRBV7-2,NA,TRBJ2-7,ASSWDPGQSYEQY
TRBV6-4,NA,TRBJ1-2,ASSSGEGYGYT
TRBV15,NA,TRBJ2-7,ATSRDLGQGREQY
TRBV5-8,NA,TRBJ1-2,ASSVLAGLRGYT
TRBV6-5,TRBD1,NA,ASIRGAGGYEQY
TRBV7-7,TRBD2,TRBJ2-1,ASSLRDGGAGGPNEQF
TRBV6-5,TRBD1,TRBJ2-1,ASSYTLGQGYNEQF
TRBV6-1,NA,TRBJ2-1,ASSPTGWGPF
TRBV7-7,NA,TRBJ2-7,ASSLAGRGYEQY
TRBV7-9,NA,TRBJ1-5,ASAIPGQPQH
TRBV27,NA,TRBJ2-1,ASSLDGGEQF
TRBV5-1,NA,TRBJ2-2,ASSLDSSTGELF
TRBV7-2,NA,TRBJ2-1,ASSFQGGSYNEQF
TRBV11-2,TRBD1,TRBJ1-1,ASSFQGGPNTEAF
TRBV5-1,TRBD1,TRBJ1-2,ASSPDPRQGSSGYT
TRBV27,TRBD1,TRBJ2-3,ASSLATGQGWNTQY
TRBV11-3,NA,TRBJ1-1,ASSFAGSNTEAF
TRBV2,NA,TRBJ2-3,ASSVTREGRTDTQY